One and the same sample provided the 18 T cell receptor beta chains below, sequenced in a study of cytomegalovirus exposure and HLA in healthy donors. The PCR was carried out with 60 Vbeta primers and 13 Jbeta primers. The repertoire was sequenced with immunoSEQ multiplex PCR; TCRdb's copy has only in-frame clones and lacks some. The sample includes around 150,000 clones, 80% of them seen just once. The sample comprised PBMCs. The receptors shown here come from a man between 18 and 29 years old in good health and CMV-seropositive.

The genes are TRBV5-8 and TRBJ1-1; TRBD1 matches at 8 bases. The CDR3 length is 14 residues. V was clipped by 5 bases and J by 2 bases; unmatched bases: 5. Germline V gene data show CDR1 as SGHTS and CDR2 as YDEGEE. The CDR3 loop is CASSFGTGNTEAFF. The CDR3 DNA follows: TGTGCCAGCAGTTTTGGGACAGGCAACACTGAAGCTTTCTTT.

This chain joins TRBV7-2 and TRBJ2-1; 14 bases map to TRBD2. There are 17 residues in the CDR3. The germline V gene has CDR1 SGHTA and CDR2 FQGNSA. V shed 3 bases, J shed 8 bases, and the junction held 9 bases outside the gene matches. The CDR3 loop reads CASSFAGTSGSAYEQFF. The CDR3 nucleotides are TGTGCCAGCAGCTTCGCCGGGACTAGCGGGAGCGCTTATGAGCAGTTCTTC.

The CDR3 loop reads CASSGDGTEAFF. The CDR3 region has the DNA TGCGCCAGCTCAGGGGATGGCACTGAAGCTTTCTTT. This rearrangement joins TRBV5-1 to TRBJ1-1, with TRBD1 as a possible D gene (6 bases). The CDR3 extends over 12 amino acids. Germline CDR1 is SGHRS and CDR2 is YFSETQ. V was shortened by 7 bases and J by 4 bases, with 11 bases between the two germline ends.

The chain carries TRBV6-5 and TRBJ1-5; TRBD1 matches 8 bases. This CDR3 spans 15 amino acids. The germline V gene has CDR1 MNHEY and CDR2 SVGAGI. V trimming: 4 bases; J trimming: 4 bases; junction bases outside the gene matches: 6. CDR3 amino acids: CASSSGQGGNQPQHF. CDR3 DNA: TGTGCCAGCAGTTCCGGACAGGGAGGTAATCAGCCCCAGCATTTT.

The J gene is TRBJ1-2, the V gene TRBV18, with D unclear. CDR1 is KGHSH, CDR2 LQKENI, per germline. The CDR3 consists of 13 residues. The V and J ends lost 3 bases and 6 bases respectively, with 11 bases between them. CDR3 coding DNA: TGTGCCAGCTCACCCCCCAGATCGCATGGCTACACCTTC. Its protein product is CASSPPRSHGYTF.

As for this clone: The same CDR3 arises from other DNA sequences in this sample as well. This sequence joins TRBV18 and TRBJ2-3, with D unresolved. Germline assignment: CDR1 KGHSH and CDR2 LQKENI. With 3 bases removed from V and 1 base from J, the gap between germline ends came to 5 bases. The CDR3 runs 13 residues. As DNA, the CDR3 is TGTGCCAGCTCACCGGGCGGCACAGATACGCAGTATTTT. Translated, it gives CASSPGGTDTQYF.

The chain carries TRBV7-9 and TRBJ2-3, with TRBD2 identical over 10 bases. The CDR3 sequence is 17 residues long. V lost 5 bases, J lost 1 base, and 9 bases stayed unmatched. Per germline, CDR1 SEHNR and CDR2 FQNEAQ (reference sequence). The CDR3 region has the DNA TGTGCCAGCAGCGCCTGGTCCGGGACTAGCGGCACAGATACGCAGTATTTT. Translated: CASSAWSGTSGTDTQYF.

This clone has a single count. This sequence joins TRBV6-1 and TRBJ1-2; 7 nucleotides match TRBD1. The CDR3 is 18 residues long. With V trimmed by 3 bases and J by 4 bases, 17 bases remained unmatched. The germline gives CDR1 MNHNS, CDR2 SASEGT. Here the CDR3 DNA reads TGTGCCAGCAGTGAGGAAACGGGGGACAGCCATCTCGCCTATGGCTACACCTTC. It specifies CASSEETGDSHLAYGYTF.

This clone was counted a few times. The CDR3 spells CASTSSGSEYF. The CDR3 DNA is TGTGCCAGCACCAGTAGCGGGAGCGAGTACTTC. The rearrangement links TRBV27 to TRBJ2-7, with TRBD2 identical over 9 bases. The V gene's germline CDR1 is MNHEY and CDR2 SMNVEV (reference sequence). The ends lost 7 bases at V and 11 bases at J; junction bases unmatched: 6. The CDR3 is made up of 11 amino acids.

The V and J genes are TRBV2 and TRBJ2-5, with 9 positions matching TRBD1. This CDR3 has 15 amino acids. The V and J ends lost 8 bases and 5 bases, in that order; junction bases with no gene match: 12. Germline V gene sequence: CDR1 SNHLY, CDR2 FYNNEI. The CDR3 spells CASFSTGGGMETQYF. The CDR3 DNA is TGTGCCAGCTTTTCCACAGGGGGCGGGATGGAGACCCAGTACTTC.

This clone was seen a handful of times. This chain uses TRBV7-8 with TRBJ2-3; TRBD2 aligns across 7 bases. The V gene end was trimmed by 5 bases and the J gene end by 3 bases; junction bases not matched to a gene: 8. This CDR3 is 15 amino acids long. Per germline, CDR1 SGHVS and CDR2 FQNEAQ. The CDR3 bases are TGTGCCAGCAGCGCGGAGTGGGGGGGGACAGATACGCAGTATTTT. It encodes CASSAEWGGTDTQYF.

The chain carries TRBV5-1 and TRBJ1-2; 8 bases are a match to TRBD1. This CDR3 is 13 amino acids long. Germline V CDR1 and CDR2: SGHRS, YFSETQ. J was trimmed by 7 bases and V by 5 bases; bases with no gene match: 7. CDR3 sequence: CASSYDGTGGYTF. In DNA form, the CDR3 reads TGCGCCAGCAGTTATGACGGGACAGGTGGCTACACCTTC.

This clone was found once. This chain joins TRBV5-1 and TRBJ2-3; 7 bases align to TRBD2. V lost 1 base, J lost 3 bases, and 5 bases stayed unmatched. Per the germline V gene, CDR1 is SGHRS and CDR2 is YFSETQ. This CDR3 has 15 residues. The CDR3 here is CASSLFRGGTDTQYF. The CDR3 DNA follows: TGCGCCAGCAGCTTGTTCCGGGGAGGGACAGATACGCAGTATTTT.

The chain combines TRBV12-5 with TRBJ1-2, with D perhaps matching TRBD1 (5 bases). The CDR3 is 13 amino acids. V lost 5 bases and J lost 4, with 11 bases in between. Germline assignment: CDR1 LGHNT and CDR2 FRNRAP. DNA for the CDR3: TGTGCTAGTGGTGGGGGGATCCTCTATGGCTACACCTTC. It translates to CASGGGILYGYTF.

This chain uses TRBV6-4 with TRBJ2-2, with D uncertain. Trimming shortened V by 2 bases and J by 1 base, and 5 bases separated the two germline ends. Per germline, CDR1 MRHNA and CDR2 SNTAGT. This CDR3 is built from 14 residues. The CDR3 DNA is TGTGCCAGCAGTGACAGAGGGAACACCGGGGAGCTGTTTTTT. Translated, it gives CASSDRGNTGELFF.

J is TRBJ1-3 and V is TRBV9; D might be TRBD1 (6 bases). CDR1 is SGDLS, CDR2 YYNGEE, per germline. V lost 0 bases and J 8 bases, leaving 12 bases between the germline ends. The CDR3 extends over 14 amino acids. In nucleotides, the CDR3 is TGTGCCAGCAGCGTAGCTACAGGGAAGGACACCATATATTTT. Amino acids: CASSVATGKDTIYF.

CDR3 sequence: CASSLRGEGEKLFF. The CDR3 region has the DNA TGTGCCAGCAGCCTCAGGGGAGAAGGCGAAAAACTGTTTTTT. The V call is TRBV6-5, the J call TRBJ1-4, with D tentatively TRBD1 (6 bases). V dropped 6 bases and J dropped 8 bases, with 16 bases sitting between them. The CDR3 length is 14 residues. Germline V gives CDR1 MNHEY, CDR2 SVGAGI.

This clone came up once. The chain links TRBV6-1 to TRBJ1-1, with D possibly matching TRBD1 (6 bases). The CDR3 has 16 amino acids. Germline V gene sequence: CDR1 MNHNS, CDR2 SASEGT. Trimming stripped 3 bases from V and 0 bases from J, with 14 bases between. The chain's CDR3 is CASSEGAIPMNTEAFF. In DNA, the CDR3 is TGTGCCAGCAGTGAGGGGGCCATACCTATGAACACTGAAGCTTTCTTT.